This TCR beta chain stems from a study of blood T cell repertoires in COVID-19. The wider study: Both acute and convalescent COVID-19 samples were obtained from the United States, Italy and Spain. Sources were T cells, B-cell-depleted T cells, or PBMCs; the material itself was cDNA or gDNA.

V lost 4 bases and J lost 3, with 9 bases in between. The V gene's germline CDR1 is LGHNA and CDR2 YSLEER. The CDR3 covers 14 residues. Patients at the Seattle site were enrolled during active infection and followed longitudinally. The authors' processing: Scientists estimated how many nucleated cells there were by amplifying reference gene primers. Clones were read by immunoSEQ multiplex PCR, and TCRdb kept only the in-frame ones, dropping some. The DNA gave D and trimming, while V, J and clone size come from that table. Of more than 300,000 clones in the sample, around 87% were seen once. The genes are TRBV4-3 and TRBJ1-4; D is undetermined. Sample: peripheral blood. This TCR was sampled from a woman aged 25 to 45 with COVID-19, enrolled during active disease. In DNA form, the CDR3 reads TGCGCCAGCAGCCGAGCCGTTTCTAATGAAAAACTGTTTTTT. As protein: CASSRAVSNEKLFF.